This T cell receptor beta chain came from a study of cytomegalovirus exposure and HLA in healthy donors. The method was immunoSEQ multiplex PCR; TCRdb's version includes in-frame clones alone and lacks a portion of them. The table has just over 80,000 clones, around 96% seen once. The sequence derives from a woman between 18 and 29 years old in good health and CMV-seronegative. Material: PBMCs.

The CDR3 is CASSLDRALYEQYF. CDR3 sequence (DNA): TGTGCCAGCAGTCTCGACAGGGCCCTCTACGAGCAGTACTTC. The chain recombines TRBV5-5 with TRBJ2-7, with 7 bases identical to TRBD1. After removal of 5 bases from V and 3 bases from J, the junction contained 8 bases not matched to a gene. CDR1 and CDR2 (germline): SGHKS, YYEKEE (reference sequence). This CDR3 comprises 14 residues.